This TCR beta chain was profiled in a study of cytomegalovirus exposure and HLA in healthy donors. Study results and limitations: Later analysis suggested most CMV-associated TCR beta chains were HLA-restricted. Versus the approximately 700-donor mean, an Asian-associated ancestry cluster reportedly showed fewer N-insertions in a later analysis. Altogether, more than 150 TCR beta chains were recorded as cytomegalovirus-associated.

For this clone: Its cognate antigen is unknown.

Researchers ran the PCR with 60 Vbeta and 13 Jbeta primers. Assay used: immunoSEQ multiplex PCR; TCRdb lists only in-frame clones, some missing. The table includes 95,000 to 150,000 clones, around 80% detected once. Sequenced: PBMCs. This sequence originates from a man younger than 40 in good health and CMV-seronegative.

Here the CDR3 reads CASLPGQNYGYTF. The CDR3 DNA reads TGTGCCAGCCTTCCGGGACAAAACTATGGCTACACCTTC. This sequence joins TRBV28 and TRBJ1-2; possibly TRBD1 for D (6 bases). V lost 8 bases and J lost 2, with 12 bases in between. In germline, CDR1 is MDHEN, CDR2 SYDVKM. The length of the CDR3 is 13 residues.